Given below is one T cell receptor beta chain in context. Its antigen is as yet unknown. These data originate in a study of Ad26.COV2.S vaccination and SARS-CoV-2 variants. The study, taken as a whole, reports: It is possible that the TCR breadth and depth analyses underestimated the total T cell responses.

Profiled with immunoSEQ multiplex PCR; TCRdb holds only in-frame clones, not every one. The table includes 300,000 to 500,000 clones, roughly nine tenths detected once. This sample's treatment: some 20 received Ad26.COV2.S at low or high dose, single or two shots; a few received placebo; per-sample allocation not given. Day 63 following the first vaccine or placebo injection was when the samples were taken. This Boston cohort included adults aged 18-55 years. Built on an Ad26 vector, the vaccine expressed Wuhan-strain SARS-CoV-2 spike. The CDR3 covers 14 residues. Trimming pared 2 bases from V and 3 bases from J, leaving 8 bases between. Per germline, CDR1 SGHRS and CDR2 YFSETQ.

Sequencing used peripheral blood, obtained in a trial of Ad26.COV2.S vaccine versus placebo. The TCR sequence derives from a person aged 18 to 59 who received the Ad26.COV2.S COVID-19 vaccine or a placebo. The chain combines TRBV5-1 with TRBJ1-4; D call uncertain. For the CDR3, the DNA is TGCGCCAGCAGCTTCCTCTTGCCTAATGAAAAACTGTTTTTT. Translation gives CASSFLLPNEKLFF.